These 30 T cell receptor beta chains were sequenced from one sample in a study of OX40 agonist ivuxolimab in advanced cancers. The library was obtained by the immunoSEQ multiplex PCR assay. What TCRdb holds here is the immuneACCESS table cut down to in-frame rearrangements. Part of the clones is not present; checked against another copy, under half of the missing clones reflect an unresolved V gene, and the others are unexplained. Here the sample has under 85,000 clones; around 87% occur a single time. Less than 0.7% of the sample is held by the ten biggest clonotypes. This specimen was CD4+ or CD8+ T cells sorted from blood, taken in a trial of the OX40 agonist ivuxolimab. The receptors here all came from an adult with an advanced solid tumor such as melanoma, head and neck, liver or kidney cancer.

CDR3 loop: CASSKGQLSNQPQHF. The CDR3 DNA reads as TGTGCCAGCAGCAAGGGACAGCTTAGCAATCAGCCCCAGCATTTT. The gene calls are TRBV21-1 and TRBJ1-5; TRBD1, the table's D call, was not compared with the DNA. TRBV21-1 is deemed a pseudogene. This CDR3 spans 15 amino acids.

V is TRBV25-1 and J is TRBJ2-5, with 11 bases that match TRBD1. The CDR3 loop spans 13 amino acids. V lost 8 bases, J lost 4 bases, and 3 bases stayed unmatched. The germline gives CDR1 MGHDK, CDR2 SYGVNS. Written as DNA, the CDR3 is TGTGCCAGCGGGACAGGGGGACGAGAGACCCAGTACTTC. Translating gives CASGTGGRETQYF.

This sequence joins TRBV11-2 and TRBJ1-1; D gene unclear. Germline V CDR1 and CDR2: SGHAT, FQNNGV. V lost 5 bases and J 0 bases, leaving 13 bases between the germline ends. CDR3 length: 15 amino acids. CDR3 amino acids: CASSPLTGLNTEAFF. The CDR3 nucleotides read TGTGCCAGCAGCCCTCTGACTGGCCTGAACACTGAAGCTTTCTTT.

The CDR3, as DNA: TGTGCCAGCAGCTTATCCATCTCTGGAAACACCATATATTTT. This encodes CASSLSISGNTIYF. The chain links TRBV7-2 to TRBJ1-3; D remains unclear. Trimming stripped 2 bases from V and 0 bases from J, with 5 bases between. The V gene's germline CDR1 is SGHTA and CDR2 FQGNSA. The CDR3 loop spans 14 amino acids.

The V call is TRBV5-1, the J call TRBJ1-5; 9 bases line up with TRBD1. Losses at the gene ends were 3 bases for V and 4 bases for J; bases not matched to a gene: 11. Germline loops: CDR1 SGHRS, CDR2 YFSETQ. This CDR3 has 17 amino acids. CDR3 residues: CASSWGPGQGRNQPQHF. The CDR3 region has the DNA TGCGCCAGCAGCTGGGGGCCGGGACAGGGAAGGAATCAGCCCCAGCATTTT.

This clone came up a few times. V and J are TRBV27 and TRBJ2-2; 8 bases agree with TRBD1. CDR1 is MNHEY and CDR2 is SMNVEV in the germline V gene (reference sequence). There are 13 residues in the CDR3. V was clipped by 5 bases and J by 6 bases; unmatched bases: 2. This CDR3 is CASSPDRAGELFF. For the CDR3, the DNA is TGTGCCAGCAGTCCGGACAGGGCCGGGGAGCTGTTTTTT.

The rearrangement links TRBV6-5 to TRBJ2-3; no definite D call. V dropped 0 bases and J dropped 0 bases, with 7 bases sitting between them. CDR3 size: 15 residues. Germline CDR1 is MNHEY and CDR2 is SVGAGI. CDR3 coding DNA: TGTGCCAGCAGTTACTCGGTGGCTAGCACAGATACGCAGTATTTT. Translating it yields CASSYSVASTDTQYF.

CDR3 protein: CASRGSGNTIYF. In DNA, the CDR3 is TGTGCTTCGAGGGGATCTGGAAACACCATATATTTT. The V call is TRBV6-5, the J call TRBJ1-3, with D perhaps matching TRBD1 (5 bases). Germline loops: CDR1 MNHEY, CDR2 SVGAGI. The CDR3 has 12 amino acids.

This chain links TRBV6-5 with TRBJ2-5; the D is unclear. Germline values: CDR1 MNHEY, CDR2 SVGAGI. V was trimmed by 0 bases and J by 5 bases, leaving 10 bases between them. There are 14 residues in the CDR3. CDR3 nucleotide sequence: TGTGCCAGCAGTTACTCGGAAGGGCGGGAGACCCAGTACTTC. Translated, it gives CASSYSEGRETQYF.

This clone was picked up one time. The chain uses TRBV7-9 and TRBJ1-5; D gene unclear. V gave up 1 base and J gave up 7 bases, with 8 bases separating them. The CDR3 covers 13 residues. CDR1 and CDR2 from the germline V gene are SEHNR and FQNEAQ (reference sequence). CDR3 coding DNA: TGTGCCAGCAGCTTAGATTGGGGACAGCCCCAGCATTTT. Its protein product is CASSLDWGQPQHF.

In DNA, the CDR3 is TGCGCCAGCAGAATCAACAGAAACACTGAAGCTTTCTTT. Translation: CASRINRNTEAFF. This chain links TRBV5-1 with TRBJ1-1; D is undetermined. The CDR3 is 13 amino acids. Trimming removed 5 bases at V and 2 bases at J, with 10 bases between. The germline V gene has CDR1 SGHRS and CDR2 YFSETQ.

The chain is built from TRBV7-8 and TRBJ2-7, with a tentative D call TRBD2 (6 bases). CDR3 size: 15 residues. Trimming took 1 base from V and 2 from J, leaving 12 bases between them. Germline V gene data show CDR1 as SGHVS and CDR2 as FQNEAQ. CDR3 region: CASSLGGLEAYEQYF. CDR3 nucleotide sequence: TGTGCCAGCAGCTTAGGGGGACTGGAAGCCTACGAGCAGTACTTC.

The chain has TRBV19 and TRBJ2-1; D possibly corresponds to TRBD1 (5 bases). Trimming stripped 3 bases from V and 0 bases from J, with 12 bases between. The CDR3 covers 16 residues. Germline V lookup: CDR1 LNHDA, CDR2 SQIVND (reference sequence). The CDR3 reads CASSMGPSRSYNEQFF. The CDR3 DNA is TGTGCCAGTAGTATGGGGCCTTCCCGCTCCTACAATGAGCAGTTCTTC.

The V gene is TRBV7-2, the J gene TRBJ2-1, with D hard to call. Germline V gene data show CDR1 as SGHTA and CDR2 as FQGNSA. The V end was cut by 5 bases, the J end by 5 bases, with 7 bases between. The CDR3 spans 12 residues. CDR3 in DNA: TGTGCCAGCAGCCCCAGACACAATGAGCAGTTCTTC. Its protein is CASSPRHNEQFF.

This clone was seen once. This chain joins TRBV5-1 and TRBJ1-2; 7 nucleotides line up with TRBD1. The CDR3 spans 16 residues. V shed 0 bases and J 6 bases; nucleotides not matched to a gene: 11. The germline V gene encodes CDR1 SGHRS and CDR2 YFSETQ. This chain's CDR3 is CASSLALGQDGDGYTF. The CDR3 DNA is TGCGCCAGCAGCTTGGCCCTCGGACAGGACGGAGATGGCTACACCTTC.

The chain combines TRBV7-2 with TRBJ2-6; 7 bases fit TRBD1. Losses at the gene ends were 5 bases for V and 2 bases for J; bases not matched to a gene: 3. Per germline, CDR1 SGHTA and CDR2 FQGNSA. The CDR3 length is 15 residues. The chain's CDR3 is CASSRRGTGANVLTF. The CDR3 DNA follows: TGTGCCAGCAGCCGCAGGGGGACTGGGGCCAACGTCCTGACTTTC.

The rearrangement joins TRBV18 to TRBJ2-6; 8 bases agree with TRBD1. Germline values: CDR1 KGHSH, CDR2 LQKENI. The V gene end was trimmed by 2 bases and the J gene end by 0 bases; junction bases not matched to a gene: 6. This CDR3 is built from 18 residues. Written as DNA, the CDR3 is TGTGCCAGCTCACCAGGGCAGGGGGCAAACTCTGGGGCCAACGTCCTGACTTTC. It translates to CASSPGQGANSGANVLTF. Looking up the rest from reference TRBV18 and TRBJ2-6 gives the full variable domain: NAGVMQNPRHLVRRRGQEARLRCSPMKGHSHVYWYRQLPEEGLKFMVYLQKENIIDESGMPKERFSAEFPKEGPSILRIQQVVRGDSAAYFCASSPGQGANSGANVLTFGAGSRLTVL.

The chain carries TRBV11-2 and TRBJ1-2; D may be TRBD1 (5 bases). Germline-derived CDR1 and CDR2 are SGHAT and FQNNGV. V was clipped by 5 bases and J by 5 bases, with 9 bases between them. CDR3 length: 12 residues. The CDR3: CASSHQGYGYTF. In nucleotides, the CDR3 is TGTGCCAGCAGCCACCAGGGTTATGGCTACACCTTC.

This chain uses TRBV28 with TRBJ1-1, with no clear D. The ends were cut back, 2 bases at V and 1 base at J, with 5 bases in the middle. Germline values: CDR1 MDHEN, CDR2 SYDVKM. The CDR3 consists of 13 residues. CDR3 protein: CASSLNRNTEAFF. CDR3 sequence (DNA): TGTGCCAGCAGTTTAAACAGGAACACTGAAGCTTTCTTT.

The chain has TRBV27 and TRBJ1-1; possibly TRBD1 for D (6 bases). CDR1 and CDR2 from the germline V gene are MNHEY and SMNVEV (reference sequence). Trimming took 6 bases from V and 6 from J, leaving 20 bases between them. This CDR3 is 15 amino acids long. CDR3 region: CASSDSGGGLAEAFF. The CDR3 nucleotides read TGTGCCAGCAGCGACTCTGGGGGGGGGCTCGCTGAAGCTTTCTTT.

This sequence joins TRBV5-1 and TRBJ2-1, with 9 bases fitting TRBD1. Unmatched junction bases numbered 7, after V lost 3 bases and J lost 3 bases. The CDR3 is 16 residues long. Germline lookup yields CDR1 SGHRS and CDR2 YFSETQ. The CDR3 DNA sequence: TGCGCCAGCAGCTCGGGGACAGGGACAGTCTACAATGAGCAGTTCTTC. Its translation is CASSSGTGTVYNEQFF.

The V and J genes are TRBV7-6 and TRBJ1-1; D might be TRBD1 (6 bases). Germline assignment: CDR1 SGHVS and CDR2 FNYEAQ. The V end lost 4 bases, the J end lost 4 bases, and 10 bases lay between the germline ends. The CDR3 has 13 amino acids. The CDR3 region is CASSSQGGTEAFF. For the CDR3, the DNA is TGTGCCAGCAGCTCACAGGGTGGCACTGAAGCTTTCTTT.

This clone is a singleton in its sample. The chain recombines TRBV4-1 with TRBJ1-4; the D gene is possibly TRBD1 (5 bases). V dropped 0 bases and J dropped 6 bases, with 14 bases sitting between them. The germline V gene encodes CDR1 MGHRA and CDR2 YSYEKL. The CDR3 loop spans 16 amino acids. The CDR3 reads CASSQDRRGWDEKLFF. The CDR3 region has the DNA TGCGCCAGCAGCCAAGATAGGCGGGGCTGGGATGAAAAACTGTTTTTT.

The chain uses TRBV30 and TRBJ2-5; D not resolved. V was shortened by 1 base and J by 4 bases, with 10 bases between the two germline ends. CDR1 and CDR2 (germline): GTSNPN, SVGIG (reference sequence). This CDR3 spans 13 amino acids. CDR3 amino acids: CAWSGQPPETQYF. CDR3 bases: TGTGCCTGGAGTGGACAACCCCCAGAGACCCAGTACTTC.

The rearrangement joins TRBV14 to TRBJ2-3; D may match TRBD1 or TRBD2 (6 bases each). V lost 5 bases, J lost 2 bases, and 14 bases lay in between. The V gene's germline CDR1 is SGHDN and CDR2 FVKESK. The CDR3 loop spans 15 amino acids. In nucleotides, the CDR3 is TGTGCCAGCAGCTCCCCGGGGGCCCTCACAGATACGCAGTATTTT. Residues: CASSSPGALTDTQYF.

This clone has a single count. V is TRBV6-6 and J is TRBJ2-7; 7 positions match TRBD1. Trimming took 2 bases from V and 6 from J; bases not matched to a gene: 7. The CDR3 has 14 amino acids. The germline gives CDR1 MNHNY, CDR2 SVGAGI (reference sequence). CDR3 amino acids: CASSYEQGVGEQYF. For the CDR3, the DNA is TGTGCCAGCAGTTACGAGCAGGGGGTCGGCGAGCAGTACTTC.

This chain joins TRBV11-2 and TRBJ1-2; 7 positions match TRBD1. Trimming took 4 bases from V and 12 from J; bases not matched to a gene: 11. This CDR3 comprises 13 residues. Per germline, CDR1 SGHAT and CDR2 FQNNGV. CDR3 amino acids: CASSSLGTAPHTF. The CDR3 nucleotides are TGTGCCAGCAGCTCACTAGGGACAGCACCGCACACCTTC.

The CDR3 DNA follows: TGCAGCGTATACAGGGGGCTTTACACTGAAGCTTTCTTT. As protein: CSVYRGLYTEAFF. The chain couples TRBV29-1 to TRBJ1-1, with 9 bases aligning to TRBD1. The CDR3 sequence is 13 residues long. V lost 6 bases to trimming and J lost 3 bases; unmatched junction nucleotides: 5. Germline lookup yields CDR1 SQVTM and CDR2 ANQGSEA.

This sequence joins TRBV10-3 and TRBJ1-2, with D possibly matching TRBD1 (6 bases). This CDR3 comprises 13 residues. Between the trimmed V and J ends, which lost 4 bases and 5 bases, there was a span of 11 bases. Germline values: CDR1 ENHRY, CDR2 SYGVKD. CDR3 protein: CAISARDIYGYTF. For the CDR3, the DNA is TGTGCCATCAGTGCCCGGGACATTTATGGCTACACCTTC.

The genes are TRBV27 and TRBJ1-5; TRBD1 matches at 8 bases. The length of the CDR3 is 14 residues. Germline loops: CDR1 MNHEY, CDR2 SMNVEV (reference sequence). Trimming removed 7 bases from V and 4 bases from J; junction bases left unmatched: 6. The CDR3 bases are TGTGCCAGCAAGGGGACAGGCACAAATCAGCCCCAGCATTTT. This encodes CASKGTGTNQPQHF.